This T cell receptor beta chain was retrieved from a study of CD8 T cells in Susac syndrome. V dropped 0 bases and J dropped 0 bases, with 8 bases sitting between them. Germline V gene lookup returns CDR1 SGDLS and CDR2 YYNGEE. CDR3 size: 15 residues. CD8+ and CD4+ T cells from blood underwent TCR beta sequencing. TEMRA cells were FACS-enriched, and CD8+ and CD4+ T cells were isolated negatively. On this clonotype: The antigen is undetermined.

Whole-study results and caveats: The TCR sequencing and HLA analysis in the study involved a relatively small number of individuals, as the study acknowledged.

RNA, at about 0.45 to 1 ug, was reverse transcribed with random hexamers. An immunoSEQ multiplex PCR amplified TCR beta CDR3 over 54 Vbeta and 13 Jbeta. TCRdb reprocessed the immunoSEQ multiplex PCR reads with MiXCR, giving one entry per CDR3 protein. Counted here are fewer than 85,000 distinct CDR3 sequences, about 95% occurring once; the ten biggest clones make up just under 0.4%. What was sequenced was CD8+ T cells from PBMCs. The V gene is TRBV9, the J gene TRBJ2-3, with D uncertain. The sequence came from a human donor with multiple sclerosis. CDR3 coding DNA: TGTGCCAGCAGCGTAGTGGGTCAGAGCACAGATACGCAGTATTTT. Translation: CASSVVGQSTDTQYF.